This T cell receptor beta chain came from a study of cytomegalovirus exposure and HLA in healthy donors. General study points: In an earlier analysis, productive rearrangement rates for most beta V segments clustered near 87% or 30%. Based on reports, TCR beta sequences accurately predicted HLA-A and HLA-B alleles for most subjects.

The table lists this clone with a few counts. Its matching antigen is unknown. PCR employed 60 Vbeta and 13 Jbeta primers. Assay used: immunoSEQ multiplex PCR; TCRdb lists only in-frame clones, some missing. The sample lists 150,000 to 200,000 clones; over 65% were seen once. Germline assignment: CDR1 SNHLY and CDR2 FYNNEI. J was trimmed by 3 bases and V by 3 bases; bases with no gene match: 11. The CDR3 consists of 17 residues. Input material: PBMCs. This sequence was found in a man aged 60 to 69 in good health and CMV-seronegative. V is TRBV2 and J is TRBJ2-4; 7 bases line up with TRBD1. CDR3 in amino acids: CASSERIAGGGKNIQYF. The CDR3 DNA reads TGTGCCAGCAGTGAGAGGATTGCAGGGGGTGGCAAAAACATTCAGTACTTC.